This entry lists 4 T cell receptor beta chains sequenced from one sample in a study of technical replicates of blood from a few donors. Some clones are missing from TCRdb's copy, which holds only in-frame ones; the method was immunoSEQ multiplex PCR. Of tens of thousands of clones listed, about 90% are singletons. The specimen sequenced was T cells isolated from PBMCs. The receptors come from a human donor in good health.

The chain uses TRBV7-6 and TRBJ2-7, with TRBD1 as a possible D gene (6 bases). Germline CDR1 and CDR2: SGHVS and FNYEAQ. Trimming left V 4 bases short and J 6 bases short, with 19 bases between. The CDR3 is made up of 15 amino acids. CDR3 sequence (DNA): TGTGCCAGCAGCTCAGGCGGACAGTCCTTCGGCGAGCAGTACTTC. It yields the protein CASSSGGQSFGEQYF.

This clone was recorded only once. This rearrangement joins TRBV6-5 to TRBJ1-1; no definite D call. The germline gives CDR1 MNHEY, CDR2 SVGAGI. There are 15 residues in the CDR3. V lost 0 bases to trimming and J lost 4 bases, with 12 bases between them. CDR3 sequence (DNA): TGTGCCAGCAGTTACTCGGTGACACTCGGCACTGAAGCTTTCTTT. Protein: CASSYSVTLGTEAFF.

The chain joins TRBV7-9 to TRBJ2-6; D may be TRBD1 (5 bases). Germline V gives CDR1 SEHNR, CDR2 FQNEAQ (reference sequence). This CDR3 is 15 amino acids long. V was trimmed by 3 bases and J by 5 bases, leaving 11 bases between them. DNA for the CDR3: TGTGCCAGCAGCTTTCATTGGGGCAGGGCCAACGTCCTGACTTTC. Its protein is CASSFHWGRANVLTF.

The chain has TRBV5-1 and TRBJ2-5; TRBD2 matches 12 bases. Losses at the gene ends were 1 base for V and 2 bases for J; bases not matched to a gene: 6. Germline V gene data show CDR1 as SGHRS and CDR2 as YFSETQ. The length of the CDR3 is 17 residues. CDR3 nucleotide sequence: TGCGCCAGCAGCTTGCAACCCGGGACTAGCGGGCAAGAGACCCAGTACTTC. The encoded protein is CASSLQPGTSGQETQYF.